The 8 T cell receptor beta chains reported below all come from one sample, sequenced in a study of shared clonotypes between healthy human individuals. TCRdb's copy holds only in-frame clones and misses some; the assay was immunoSEQ multiplex PCR. The sample yields over 2 million clones, over 85% seen once. Positive CCR7 selection of CD45RO-negative cells yielded the naive CD8 cells, and terminally differentiated effector memory CD45RA+ cells were excluded. Sequenced: naive CD8+ T cells sorted from blood. The receptors shown here come from a man younger than 35 in good health.

The CDR3 protein is CASSSWTEEETQYF. CDR3 bases: TGTGCCAGCAGCTCTTGGACTGAAGAGGAGACCCAGTACTTC. The V call is TRBV9, the J call TRBJ2-5, with D perhaps TRBD2 (5 bases). The germline gives CDR1 SGDLS, CDR2 YYNGEE. Trimming pared 4 bases from V and 5 bases from J, leaving 15 bases between. The CDR3 is 14 residues long.

V usage is TRBV6-6 and J usage is TRBJ1-5, with TRBD1 matching 9 bases. From germline, CDR1 is MNHNY and CDR2 SVGAGI (reference sequence). The CDR3 is 16 amino acids. Germline trimming cut 4 bases from V and 4 bases from J; bases unmatched to any gene: 8. The CDR3 is CASSSTGTGKNQPQHF. For the CDR3, the DNA is TGTGCCAGCAGTTCCACCGGGACAGGGAAAAATCAGCCCCAGCATTTT.

The chain recombines TRBV9 with TRBJ1-4; TRBD1 might be the D (6 bases). This CDR3 contains 16 residues. With 4 bases removed from V and 1 base from J, the gap between germline ends came to 14 bases. The germline gives CDR1 SGDLS, CDR2 YYNGEE. CDR3 sequence: CASSSGTTQTNEKLFF. The CDR3 DNA sequence: TGTGCCAGCAGCTCCGGGACAACTCAAACTAATGAAAAACTGTTTTTT.

The chain links TRBV7-2 to TRBJ2-2; TRBD1 agrees at 10 bases. This CDR3 spans 16 amino acids. The germline V gene has CDR1 SGHTA and CDR2 FQGNSA. Trimming cost V 6 bases and J 2 bases; bases outside gene matches: 6. In nucleotides, the CDR3 is TGTGCCAGCAGAATAAGGGACAGGGGAAACACCGGGGAGCTGTTTTTT. Translating it yields CASRIRDRGNTGELFF.

The V call is TRBV7-9, the J call TRBJ2-7; D assignment may be TRBD1 or TRBD2 (7 bases each). V lost 5 bases, J lost 4 bases, and 24 bases lay in between. The CDR3 extends over 17 amino acids. CDR1 SEHNR and CDR2 FQNEAQ come from the germline V gene (reference sequence). CDR3 bases: TGTGCCAGCAGCCCCAAATCAGCGGGACAGCATTTTTACGAGCAGTACTTC. Protein: CASSPKSAGQHFYEQYF.

The V call is TRBV7-9, the J call TRBJ2-7; TRBD1 matches 9 bases. Trimming cost V 8 bases and J 6 bases; bases outside gene matches: 8. The CDR3 is made up of 13 amino acids. The V gene's germline CDR1 is SEHNR and CDR2 FQNEAQ (reference sequence). CDR3 region: CASDRDRVGEQYF. In DNA, the CDR3 is TGTGCCAGCGACCGGGACAGGGTGGGCGAGCAGTACTTC. Looking up the rest from reference TRBV7-9 and TRBJ2-7 gives the full variable domain: DTGVSQNPRHKITKRGQNVTFRCDPISEHNRLYWYRQTLGQGPEFLTYFQNEAQLEKSRLLSDRFSAERPKGSFSTLEIQRTEQGDSAMYLCASDRDRVGEQYFGPGTRLTVT.

The V and J genes are TRBV10-2 and TRBJ1-2, with D possibly matching TRBD1 (6 bases). This CDR3 comprises 14 residues. Germline V CDR1 and CDR2: WSHSY, SAAADI. The ends were cut back, 3 bases at V and 6 bases at J, with 14 bases in the middle. The DNA for the CDR3 is TGCGCCAGCAGTGAAGGCAGGGGAATCGATGGCTACACCTTC. Translating gives CASSEGRGIDGYTF.

The chain recombines TRBV28 with TRBJ2-2; D perhaps matches TRBD2 (5 bases). The CDR3 covers 14 residues. Trimming shortened V by 3 bases and J by 4 bases, and 9 bases separated the two germline ends. Germline CDR1 reads MDHEN; CDR2 reads SYDVKM. Here the CDR3 DNA reads TGTGCCAGCAGTTTTCGGGCGGGCACCGGGGAGCTGTTTTTT. Amino acids: CASSFRAGTGELFF.